This TCR beta chain was obtained from a study of blood T cell repertoires in COVID-19. Study information: Donors in the United States, Italy and Spain gave samples during acute or convalescent COVID-19. PBMCs, B-cell-depleted T cells, or T cells provided the cDNA or gDNA that made up the material.

The germline CDR1 and CDR2 sequences are SGHKS and YYEKEE (reference sequence). This CDR3 contains 15 residues. V gave up 2 bases and J gave up 8 bases; unmatched junction bases: 7. In Seattle, patients joined the study during active infection and were tracked longitudinally. As originally analysed: Counts of nucleated cells, estimated from reference gene primer amplification, were obtained. Measured with immunoSEQ multiplex PCR; TCRdb has only the in-frame clones, and not every one. The DNA was the basis for D and trimming; V, J and clone size are from that table. The data hold roughly 250,000 clones, with around 82% observed a single time.

The V gene is TRBV5-5, the J gene TRBJ1-3; the match to TRBD1 covers 10 bases. The origin of this receptor is a human donor with COVID-19, enrolled during active disease. The donor label of this sample is uncertain. Sequencing was carried out using peripheral blood. The chain's CDR3 is CASSFQGQGSYTIYF. The CDR3, as DNA: TGTGCCAGCAGCTTTCAGGGACAGGGGAGCTACACCATATATTTT.